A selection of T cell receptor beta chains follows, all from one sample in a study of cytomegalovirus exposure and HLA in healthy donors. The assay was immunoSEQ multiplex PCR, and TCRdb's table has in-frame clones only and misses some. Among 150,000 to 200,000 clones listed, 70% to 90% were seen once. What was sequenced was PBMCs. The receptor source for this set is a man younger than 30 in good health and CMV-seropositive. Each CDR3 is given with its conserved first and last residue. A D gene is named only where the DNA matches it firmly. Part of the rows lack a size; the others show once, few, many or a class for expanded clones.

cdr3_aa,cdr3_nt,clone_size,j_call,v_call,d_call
CASRTANTEAFF,TGTGCCAGCAGAACAGCGAACACTGAAGCTTTCTTT,.,TRBJ1-1,TRBV27,.
CASSLLQANTEAFF,TGTGCCAGCAGTCTACTACAGGCGAACACTGAAGCTTTCTTT,.,TRBJ1-1,TRBV6-5,.
CASSQDGVQPQHF,TGTGCCAGCAGCCAAGACGGGGTCCAGCCCCAGCATTTT,few,TRBJ1-5,TRBV5-4,.
CASSPASYEQYF,TGTGCCAGCAGCCCTGCTAGCTACGAGCAGTACTTC,.,TRBJ2-7,TRBV27,.
CASSLEGSSYEQYF,TGTGCCAGCAGCTTAGAAGGGAGCTCCTACGAGCAGTACTTC,.,TRBJ2-7,TRBV7-2,.
CASSPAGFTGELFF,TGTGCCAGCAGCCCAGCCGGGTTTACCGGGGAGCTGTTTTTT,.,TRBJ2-2,TRBV7-2,.
CASSLVQGGTTNEKLFF,TGTGCCAGCAGCCTCGTTCAGGGGGGAACAACTAATGAAAAACTGTTTTTT,.,TRBJ1-4,TRBV13,TRBD1
CASSRPRLAGVNLGETQYF,TGTGCCAGTAGTCGTCCCCGACTAGCGGGGGTGAATTTGGGAGAGACCCAGTACTTC,.,TRBJ2-5,TRBV19,TRBD2
CASSVGDTNYGYTF,TGTGCCAGCAGCGTGGGGGACACTAACTATGGCTACACCTTC,.,TRBJ1-2,TRBV9,.
CSAGEGTGSQEQYF,TGCAGCGCCGGGGAGGGGACAGGGTCTCAGGAGCAGTACTTC,.,TRBJ2-7,TRBV29-1,TRBD1
CASSLQGASPPPAEAFF,TGCGCCAGCAGCTTACAGGGGGCGAGTCCCCCTCCAGCTGAAGCTTTCTTT,once,TRBJ1-1,TRBV5-1,TRBD1
CASSSGSIMRGNEQYF,TGTGCCAGCAGCTCAGGTTCCATCATGAGGGGGAACGAGCAGTACTTC,.,TRBJ2-7,TRBV7-9,.
CASSLSSPDTQYF,TGTGCCAGCAGCTTGTCTAGTCCGGATACGCAGTATTTT,.,TRBJ2-3,TRBV7-8,.
CASSNRRGRGTDTQYF,TGTGCCAGCAGCAATCGGCGGGGGCGCGGCACAGATACGCAGTATTTT,.,TRBJ2-3,TRBV21-1,.
CASSLAWGPGNTIYF,TGTGCCAGCAGCTTAGCCTGGGGGCCTGGAAACACCATATATTTT,few,TRBJ1-3,TRBV7-2,.
CASSLGGGIGETQYF,TGTGCCAGCAGCCTCGGGGGAGGGATAGGGGAGACCCAGTACTTC,.,TRBJ2-5,TRBV7-7,TRBD2
CASSWDRPTGELFF,TGTGCCAGCAGCTGGGACAGACCCACCGGGGAGCTGTTTTTT,.,TRBJ2-2,TRBV11-2,TRBD1
CASSKLVTDTQYF,TGCGCCAGCAGTAAACTAGTCACAGATACGCAGTATTTT,.,TRBJ2-3,TRBV5-1,.
CASSEGQGAAETQYF,TGTGCCAGCAGTGAAGGACAGGGGGCGGCGGAGACCCAGTACTTC,.,TRBJ2-5,TRBV6-4,TRBD1
CASRKTGPGDTQYF,TGTGCCAGCAGGAAGACAGGGCCTGGGGATACGCAGTATTTT,.,TRBJ2-3,TRBV6-5,TRBD1
CASSPRQGASSDTQYF,TGTGCCAGCAGTCCGAGACAGGGGGCTAGCTCAGATACGCAGTATTTT,.,TRBJ2-3,TRBV27,TRBD1
CAISESIVTSGAGTDTQYF,TGTGCCATCAGTGAGTCCATAGTGACTAGCGGGGCTGGCACAGATACGCAGTATTTT,.,TRBJ2-3,TRBV10-3,TRBD2
CASSLVGNSNYGYTF,TGTGCCAGCAGCTTAGTCGGGAATTCTAACTATGGCTACACCTTC,.,TRBJ1-2,TRBV7-2,.
CASSQEAGGSYEQYF,TGTGCCAGCTCGCAAGAGGCGGGGGGGTCCTACGAGCAGTACTTC,.,TRBJ2-7,TRBV18,TRBD2
CASSEDRGQATNEKLFF,TGTGCCAGCAGCGAGGACAGGGGGCAGGCAACTAATGAAAAACTGTTTTTT,.,TRBJ1-4,TRBV9,TRBD1
CASSQDIQGAIGGYTF,TGCGCCAGCAGCCAAGATATACAGGGGGCGATCGGCGGCTACACCTTC,.,TRBJ1-2,TRBV4-3,TRBD1
CASSFREAGTEAFF,TGTGCCAGCAGTTTTCGGGAGGCCGGCACTGAAGCTTTCTTT,.,TRBJ1-1,TRBV27,.
CASSGLDTLYEQYF,TGTGCCAGCAGTGGACTGGACACACTCTACGAGCAGTACTTC,.,TRBJ2-7,TRBV2,.
CASSFGTVQDTQYF,TGTGCCAGCAGCTTCGGGACAGTGCAAGATACGCAGTATTTT,.,TRBJ2-3,TRBV7-9,TRBD1
CASSVESGRNSPLHF,TGTGCCAGCAGCGTAGAGTCAGGAAGGAATTCACCCCTCCACTTT,.,TRBJ1-6,TRBV9,.
CAISESQGDYGYTF,TGTGCCATCAGTGAGTCCCAGGGGGACTATGGCTACACCTTC,.,TRBJ1-2,TRBV10-3,TRBD1
CASSQGGANTEAFF,TGCGCCAGCAGCCAAGGGGGCGCGAACACTGAAGCTTTCTTT,once,TRBJ1-1,TRBV4-1,.
CASGHGQTDTEAFF,TGTGCTAGTGGCCATGGACAGACGGACACTGAAGCTTTCTTT,.,TRBJ1-1,TRBV12-5,.
CASSLNLPTATNEKLFF,TGTGCCAGCAGCTTGAACCTTCCTACAGCAACTAATGAAAAACTGTTTTTT,.,TRBJ1-4,TRBV11-2,.
CASSLVGGEAFF,TGTGCCAGCAGCTTAGTTGGCGGTGAAGCTTTCTTT,.,TRBJ1-1,TRBV11-2,.
CASVRGSYNSPLHF,TGTGCCTCGGTGCGCGGATCCTATAATTCACCCCTCCACTTT,.,TRBJ1-6,TRBV6-1,.
CASSLAGGMNTEAFF,TGTGCCAGCAGCTTGGCCGGAGGCATGAACACTGAAGCTTTCTTT,.,TRBJ1-1,TRBV5-4,.
CASTTGARRAYGYTF,TGTGCCAGCACCACAGGGGCCCGACGAGCCTATGGCTACACCTTC,.,TRBJ1-2,TRBV28,TRBD1
CASSSDGTGNQPQHF,TGTGCCAGCAGCTCTGACGGGACAGGCAATCAGCCCCAGCATTTT,.,TRBJ1-5,TRBV5-5,TRBD1
CASSTREGQPDNEQFF,TGTGCCAGCAGCACCCGAGAGGGACAGCCCGACAATGAGCAGTTCTTC,.,TRBJ2-1,TRBV9,TRBD1
CASSDPWRAHGYTF,TGTGCCAGCAGTGACCCGTGGAGGGCCCATGGCTACACCTTC,.,TRBJ1-2,TRBV6-1,.
CASSYGQGKGNTIYF,TGTGCCAGCAGCTACGGACAGGGAAAGGGAAACACCATATATTTT,.,TRBJ1-3,TRBV7-2,TRBD1
CASSTQGNGNTIYF,TGTGCCAGTAGTACACAGGGGAATGGAAACACCATATATTTT,.,TRBJ1-3,TRBV19,TRBD1
CASSEGQEGNQPQHF,TGTGCCAGCAGTGAAGGGCAGGAAGGCAATCAGCCCCAGCATTTT,.,TRBJ1-5,TRBV6-1,.
CATLFAGGQETQYF,TGTGCCACCCTTTTTGCGGGGGGGCAAGAGACCCAGTACTTC,.,TRBJ2-5,TRBV6-6,TRBD2
CATAWSGGDTDTQYF,TGTGCCACCGCGTGGAGCGGGGGAGACACAGATACGCAGTATTTT,few,TRBJ2-3,TRBV6-5,TRBD2
CAIREGDSYEQYF,TGTGCCATCCGTGAGGGGGACTCCTACGAGCAGTACTTC,.,TRBJ2-7,TRBV21-1,.
CASSPETSGTDTQYF,TGTGCCAGCTCCCCGGAGACGTCCGGCACAGATACGCAGTATTTT,.,TRBJ2-3,TRBV18,.
CSVGEGQGGYTF,TGCAGCGTTGGTGAGGGACAGGGTGGCTACACCTTC,once,TRBJ1-2,TRBV29-1,TRBD1
CSSDTGELFF,TGTTCCTCCGACACCGGGGAGCTGTTTTTT,.,TRBJ2-2,TRBV7-9,.
CASSGQGHEQYF,TGTGCCAGTAGTGGGCAGGGGCACGAGCAGTACTTC,.,TRBJ2-7,TRBV19,.
CASTNTGTPLHF,TGTGCCAGCACCAATACGGGGACACCCCTCCACTTT,.,TRBJ1-6,TRBV7-8,.